This T cell receptor (beta chain) was observed in a study of cytomegalovirus exposure and HLA in healthy donors. Vbeta (60) and Jbeta (13) primers were used in the PCR. Method: immunoSEQ multiplex PCR; TCRdb's copy keeps in-frame clones and lacks some. The table records around 97,000 clones, roughly four fifths of them present only once. The clonotype was recovered from a man between 40 and 49 years old in good health and CMV-seropositive. The specimen was PBMCs.

The CDR3, as DNA: TGTGCCAGCAGCTCTCAAAAGGCGGCCACAGATACGCAGTATTTT. Translation gives CASSSQKAATDTQYF. The chain carries TRBV14 and TRBJ2-3; D gene unclear. This CDR3 is 15 amino acids long. Germline CDR1 reads SGHDN; CDR2 reads FVKESK. The V gene lost 5 bases and the J gene lost 2 bases, with 14 bases spanning the gap.